Listed here is a single T cell receptor beta chain. Its matching antigen is unknown. The junction does not match germline at one end; this may be a read error. The CDR3 contains 15 residues. CDR1 is GTSNPN and CDR2 is SVGIG in the germline V gene (reference sequence). The data derive from a study of cytomegalovirus exposure and HLA in healthy donors. Study-wide findings and caveats: In a later analysis, HLA-associated beta chains showed higher expansion and lower generation probabilities than comparable chains. Common viral pathogens were later found to be apparently linked to several of the most significant clusters.

60 Vbeta and 13 Jbeta primers were used in PCR. Clones were read by immunoSEQ multiplex PCR, and TCRdb kept only the in-frame ones, dropping some. The specimen's table records tens of thousands of clones. The chain links TRBV30 to TRBJ2-3; TRBD1 is a possible D gene (5 bases). Sequencing input: PBMCs. This TCR was recovered from a woman aged 40 to 50 in good health and CMV-seropositive. CDR3 in DNA: TGTGCCTGGAGTGTAGCCGGAGCCGACACAGGTACGCAGTATTTT. As protein: CAWSVAGADTGTQYF.